This is a list of T cell receptor beta chains from one sample in a study of graft-versus-host responses after intestinal transplantation. Sequencing was performed with immunoSEQ multiplex PCR; in TCRdb, only in-frame clones are kept and a portion is missing. The sample has about 150,000 clones, nearly 95% seen once. What these receptors recognize is not known. Specimen: unstimulated CD4+ T cells sorted from spleen or lymph node cells, collected before intestinal transplant. These receptors were taken from a human donor who received an intestinal transplant. CDR3s include the opening cysteine and the closing phenylalanine or tryptophan. The order of the fields is D gene, V gene, J gene, clone size, CDR3 protein, CDR3 DNA. D genes are given only for firm matches. Size is omitted from some rows. Given values are once, few, many or a class for expanded clones.

TRBD2	TRBV7-3	TRBJ2-3	-	CASSLMAGGGPDTQYF	TGTGCCAGCAGCTTAATGGCGGGAGGGGGTCCAGATACGCAGTATTTT
-	TRBV6-4	TRBJ2-1	-	CASSETGRMTGEQFF	TGTGCCAGCAGTGAGACAGGGAGGATGACAGGTGAGCAGTTCTTC
-	TRBV7-2	TRBJ2-1	-	CASSVFAGSSYNEQFF	TGTGCCAGCAGCGTTTTTGCCGGGAGTTCCTACAATGAGCAGTTCTTC
-	TRBV19	TRBJ2-7	-	CASSTTVSSYEQYF	TGTGCCAGTAGTACTACAGTCAGCTCCTACGAGCAGTACTTC
TRBD1	TRBV6-5	TRBJ1-6	-	CASGLLRDSNSPLHF	TGTGCCAGCGGATTACTCCGGGACAGCAATTCACCCCTCCACTTT
TRBD1	TRBV5-1	TRBJ1-1	-	CASSLGRGDTEAFF	TGCGCCAGCAGCTTGGGCAGGGGGGACACTGAAGCTTTCTTT
TRBD1	TRBV10-3	TRBJ2-3	-	CATRGGFADTQYF	TGTGCCACCCGAGGGGGCTTCGCAGATACGCAGTATTTT
TRBD1	TRBV6-5	TRBJ1-1	-	CASRVTGGKNTEAFF	TGTGCCAGCAGGGTTACAGGGGGCAAGAACACTGAAGCTTTCTTT
-	TRBV28	TRBJ1-1	-	CASSFPGQPMNTEAFF	TGTGCCAGCAGTTTTCCGGGACAACCTATGAACACTGAAGCTTTCTTT
-	TRBV7-3	TRBJ2-1	few	CASSLNSYNEQFF	TGTGCCAGCAGCCTCAACTCCTACAATGAGCAGTTCTTC
TRBD1	TRBV5-1	TRBJ1-6	-	CASSFRPGQGAPPLHF	TGCGCCAGCAGCTTCAGACCGGGACAGGGCGCGCCACCCCTCCACTTT